This TCR beta chain was observed in a study of T cell responses to AZD1222 COVID-19 vaccine. The assay was immunoSEQ multiplex PCR, and TCRdb's table has in-frame clones only and misses some. Here the sample spans roughly 150,000 clones, about 91% being singletons. The specimen comprised peripheral blood, sampled 28 days after the second AZD1222 dose. The clonotype was recovered from an adult who received the AZD1222 COVID-19 vaccine.

The CDR3 loop is CASRSTDTQYF. For the CDR3, the DNA is TGTGCCAGCCGGAGCACAGATACGCAGTATTTT. The rearrangement joins TRBV6-5 to TRBJ2-3; no firm D call. Per germline, CDR1 MNHEY and CDR2 SVGAGI. The CDR3 length is 11 residues. The ends were cut back, 8 bases at V and 0 bases at J, with 3 bases in the middle.